The 19 T cell receptor beta chains listed next were all sequenced from one sample in a study of pediatric ulcerative colitis. Libraries were prepared by immunoSEQ multiplex PCR; TCRdb keeps only in-frame clonotypes and omits some of them. The table lists roughly 14,000 clones, 85% to 90% of them singletons. The sequenced material came from blood. The receptors were sampled from a boy younger than 18 with moderate ulcerative colitis.

This chain links TRBV7-9 with TRBJ2-1; TRBD2 agrees at 7 bases. Germline CDR1 reads SEHNR; CDR2 reads FQNEAQ (reference sequence). Losses at the gene ends were 6 bases for V and 10 bases for J; bases not matched to a gene: 15. This CDR3 has 15 amino acids. The CDR3 region is CASSPTSLGLGEQFF. CDR3 in DNA: TGTGCCAGCAGTCCGACTAGCCTAGGCCTGGGCGAGCAGTTCTTC.

This clone appeared once. The chain uses TRBV7-9 and TRBJ2-2, with TRBD2 as a possible D gene (7 bases). V was cut by 11 bases and J by 6 bases, with 13 bases left in between. This CDR3 comprises 12 residues. The V gene's germline CDR1 is SEHNR and CDR2 FQNEAQ (reference sequence). CDR3 coding DNA: TGTGCCGGAGGGGGGGTCGCCGGGGAGCTGTTTTTT. This sequence encodes CAGGGVAGELFF. Based on the CDR3 plus reference TRBV7-9 and TRBJ2-2, the full variable domain is DTGVSQNPRHKITKRGQNVTFRCDPISEHNRLYWYRQTLGQGPEFLTYFQNEAQLEKSRLLSDRFSAERPKGSFSTLEIQRTEQGDSAMYLCAGGGVAGELFFGEGSRLTVL.

The chain joins TRBV7-9 to TRBJ1-1; 7 bases match TRBD1. CDR1 and CDR2 from the germline V gene are SEHNR and FQNEAQ (reference sequence). The length of the CDR3 is 14 residues. The V gene end was trimmed by 1 base and the J gene end by 1 base; junction bases not matched to a gene: 0. As DNA, the CDR3 is TGTGCCAGCAGCTTAGGGACAGGGAACACTGAAGCTTTCTTT. As protein: CASSLGTGNTEAFF.

This chain joins TRBV6-1 and TRBJ2-7; 8 positions match TRBD1. V shed 3 bases and J 1 base; nucleotides not matched to a gene: 8. CDR3 length equals 16 residues. Germline-derived CDR1 and CDR2 are MNHNS and SASEGT. CDR3 sequence reads: CASSEGAGGWSYEQYF. The CDR3 coding sequence is TGTGCCAGCAGTGAGGGGGCAGGGGGCTGGTCCTACGAGCAGTACTTC.

The gene calls are TRBV5-5 and TRBJ1-1; maybe TRBD1 (5 bases). CDR1 is SGHKS, CDR2 YYEKEE, per germline (reference sequence). The CDR3 length is 14 residues. Between the trimmed V and J ends, which lost 0 bases and 4 bases, there was a span of 10 bases. This CDR3 reads CASSLGGAITEAFF. The CDR3, as DNA: TGTGCCAGCAGCTTGGGTGGGGCTATCACTGAAGCTTTCTTT.

The chain is built from TRBV7-2 and TRBJ1-2; D is undetermined. Looked up from germline, CDR1 is SGHTA and CDR2 is FQGNSA. The CDR3 is 13 residues long. Trimming took 2 bases from V and 2 from J, leaving 6 bases between them. The CDR3 loop reads CASSLQSNYGYTF. The CDR3 nucleotides read TGTGCCAGCAGCTTACAGAGCAACTATGGCTACACCTTC. Together with reference TRBV7-2 and TRBJ1-2, the CDR3 gives the full variable domain: GAGVSQSPSNKVTEKGKDVELRCDPISGHTALYWYRQSLGQGLEFLIYFQGNSAPDKSGLPSDRFSAERTGGSVSTLTIQRTQQEDSAVYLCASSLQSNYGYTFGSGTRLTVV.

The chain couples TRBV25-1 to TRBJ1-4, with 8 bases lining up with TRBD1. The V gene end was trimmed by 5 bases and the J gene end by 7 bases; junction bases not matched to a gene: 9. Germline V CDR1 and CDR2: MGHDK, SYGVNS. The CDR3 is 15 residues long. This CDR3 is CASSLRGQGSEKLFF. The CDR3 nucleotides read TGTGCCAGCAGTCTCCGAGGACAGGGCAGTGAAAAACTGTTTTTT. The full variable domain, completed using reference TRBV25-1 and TRBJ1-4, is EADIYQTPRYLVIGTGKKITLECSQTMGHDKMYWYQQDPGMELHLIHYSYGVNSTEKGDLSSESTVSRIRTEHFPLTLESARPSHTSQYLCASSLRGQGSEKLFFGSGTQLSVL.

V gene TRBV29-1 combines with J gene TRBJ2-2, with D maybe TRBD1 (5 bases). V shed 1 base and J shed 2 bases, with 11 bases lying between them. There are 15 residues in the CDR3. CDR1 is SQVTM and CDR2 is ANQGSEA in the germline V gene. CDR3 sequence reads: CSVEALTDNTGELFF. The CDR3 coding sequence is TGCAGCGTTGAAGCCCTGACAGATAACACCGGGGAGCTGTTTTTT.

V usage is TRBV11-3 and J usage is TRBJ1-1, with D perhaps TRBD1 (5 bases). V shed 2 bases and J shed 3 bases, with 10 bases lying between them. In germline, CDR1 is SGHNT, CDR2 YENEEA. This CDR3 has 14 residues. The CDR3 DNA is TGTGCCAGCAGCTTAAGGCAGGGTTACACTGAAGCTTTCTTT. It codes for CASSLRQGYTEAFF.

V usage is TRBV30 and J usage is TRBJ2-7, with TRBD2 identical over 14 bases. CDR1 GTSNPN and CDR2 SVGIG come from the germline V gene (reference sequence). V was clipped by 7 bases and J by 3 bases; unmatched bases: 11. The CDR3 spans 16 residues. This CDR3 is CAYHTGTSGSGYEQYF. As DNA, the CDR3 is TGTGCCTATCACACCGGGACTAGCGGGAGCGGCTACGAGCAGTACTTC. The variable domain in full, completed from reference TRBV30 and TRBJ2-7, reads SQTIHQWPATLVQPVGSPLSLECTVEGTSNPNLYWYRQAAGRGLQLLFYSVGIGQISSEVPQNLSASRPQDRQFILSSKKLLLSDSGFYLCAYHTGTSGSGYEQYFGPGTRLTVT.

V gene TRBV7-6 combines with J gene TRBJ2-5; 7 bases line up with TRBD1. CDR1 and CDR2 (germline): SGHVS, FNYEAQ. The CDR3 contains 19 residues. With 1 base clipped from V and 1 base from J, the junction kept 15 bases outside the gene matches. CDR3 residues: CASSLVFLGFGTAQETQYF. In DNA form, the CDR3 reads TGTGCCAGCAGCTTAGTGTTTCTTGGCTTCGGGACAGCCCAAGAGACCCAGTACTTC.

This chain joins TRBV10-3 and TRBJ2-2; 8 bases are shared with TRBD1. CDR1 and CDR2 from the germline V gene are ENHRY and SYGVKD. CDR3 length: 17 amino acids. With V trimmed by 4 bases and J by 0 bases, 7 bases remained unmatched. As DNA, the CDR3 is TGTGCCATCAGTGTGGGACAGGCCGACGCGAACACCGGGGAGCTGTTTTTT. It yields the protein CAISVGQADANTGELFF.

This chain joins TRBV10-3 and TRBJ2-7; possible D gene TRBD1, 5 bases. Trimming removed 4 bases at V and 7 bases at J, with 23 bases between. The CDR3 is 16 residues long. The V gene's germline CDR1 is ENHRY and CDR2 SYGVKD. DNA for the CDR3: TGTGCCATCAGTGGAGGACAAAGGGTTCCCGTGGGTGAGCAGTACTTC. It specifies CAISGGQRVPVGEQYF.

The rearrangement links TRBV5-1 to TRBJ1-1; D call uncertain. V lost 4 bases to trimming and J lost 5 bases, with 24 bases between them. The CDR3 length is 17 residues. Germline assignment: CDR1 SGHRS and CDR2 YFSETQ. The CDR3 DNA reads TGCGCCAGCAGCCAGAATCCCACAGCGGGGAGTGGGACTGAAGCTTTCTTT. Translation: CASSQNPTAGSGTEAFF.

The rearrangement joins TRBV6-1 to TRBJ1-2; D not resolved. CDR1 is MNHNS and CDR2 is SASEGT in the germline V gene. V shed 7 bases and J shed 8 bases, with 11 bases lying between them. The CDR3 extends over 11 amino acids. The CDR3 loop reads CASTLVSGYTF. As DNA, the CDR3 is TGTGCCAGCACCCTAGTAAGCGGCTACACCTTC.

The chain combines TRBV15 with TRBJ2-1, with a tentative D call TRBD2 (6 bases). The CDR3 spans 15 residues. Germline CDR1 and CDR2: LNHNV and YYDKDF (reference sequence). Trimming removed 8 bases at V and 4 bases at J, with 18 bases between. The DNA of the CDR3 is TGTGCCACCGGCCTGGACGGGAGAGTTTACAATGAGCAGTTCTTC. Encoded protein: CATGLDGRVYNEQFF.

This chain links TRBV6-5 with TRBJ2-1, with D tentatively TRBD1 (6 bases). The CDR3 is 14 residues long. Deletions cut 4 bases from V and 9 bases from J, with 16 bases between. Germline lookup yields CDR1 MNHEY and CDR2 SVGAGI. Here the CDR3 reads CASSSLLWGLEQFF. DNA of the CDR3: TGTGCCAGCAGTTCGCTGCTATGGGGGCTTGAGCAGTTCTTC.

This clone was counted a few times. The chain couples TRBV6-1 to TRBJ1-1, with D unresolved. The CDR3 loop spans 14 amino acids. Germline CDR1 reads MNHNS; CDR2 reads SASEGT. Trimming removed 2 bases at V and 3 bases at J, with 10 bases between. The CDR3 loop reads CASSEIGGDTEAFF. The CDR3 DNA is TGTGCCAGCAGTGAAATTGGTGGGGACACTGAAGCTTTCTTT.

The rearrangement joins TRBV28 to TRBJ2-5; D gene unclear. V shed 3 bases and J shed 5 bases, with 16 bases lying between them. CDR1 is MDHEN and CDR2 is SYDVKM in the germline V gene. This CDR3 is built from 15 residues. CDR3 nucleotides: TGTGCCAGCAGTTTTCGGCCGGGTTCATCGGAGACCCAGTACTTC. Translating gives CASSFRPGSSETQYF.